The sample holds one count of the clone carrying this T cell receptor beta chain. CDR3 length: 13 amino acids. Looked up from germline, CDR1 is SEHNR and CDR2 is FQNEAQ (reference sequence). V lost 5 bases, J lost 4 bases, and 11 bases lay in between. Produced via immunoSEQ multiplex PCR; TCRdb's table is partial and in-frame only. The sample has some 130,000 clones; around 85% are singletons. This sample stems from a study of blood T cell repertoires in COVID-19. This receptor was taken from a human donor in a cohort sampled during active COVID-19. Sequenced input: peripheral blood. This chain joins TRBV7-9 and TRBJ2-5; TRBD2 might be the D (5 bases). CDR3 coding DNA: TGTGCCAGCAGCAAAACGGAGGTAGAGACCCAGTACTTC. Translated, it gives CASSKTEVETQYF.